This T cell receptor beta chain was retrieved from a study of blood T cell repertoires in COVID-19. The V and J ends lost 3 bases and 6 bases, in that order; junction bases with no gene match: 8. The CDR3 consists of 14 residues. Germline CDR1 reads SGDLS; CDR2 reads YYNGEE. Profiling relied on immunoSEQ multiplex PCR, and the TCRdb table lists in-frame clones only, not all of them. Seen here are roughly 99,000 clones, more than 80% observed once, and the top ten hold about 5.3%. The source is a middle-aged man with active or convalescent COVID-19. The specimen was peripheral blood. This sequence joins TRBV9 and TRBJ1-1, with 7 bases lining up with TRBD1. The CDR3 DNA follows: TGTGCCAGCAGCGAATCGACAGGGACTGCTGAAGCTTTCTTT. Protein product: CASSESTGTAEAFF.